What follows are 24 T cell receptor beta chains derived from one specimen sequenced in a study of OX40 agonist ivuxolimab in advanced cancers. Profiling relied on immunoSEQ multiplex PCR, and the TCRdb table lists in-frame clones only, not all of them. The sample carries roughly 100,000 clones, roughly 80% recorded once. Sequencing was performed on CD4+ or CD8+ T cells sorted from blood, taken in a trial of the OX40 agonist ivuxolimab. The receptors stem from an adult with an advanced solid tumor such as melanoma, head and neck, liver or kidney cancer.

The CDR3 DNA sequence: TGCGCCAGCAGTGATCCAAAACAGGGGGCCACTGAAGCTTTCTTT. It specifies CASSDPKQGATEAFF. The chain links TRBV10-1 to TRBJ1-1; 9 bases align to TRBD1. This CDR3 contains 15 residues. Germline V gene lookup returns CDR1 WNHNN and CDR2 SYGVQD (reference sequence). V was clipped by 3 bases and J by 4 bases; unmatched bases: 6.

The V gene is TRBV11-2, the J gene TRBJ2-2; D is ambiguous. CDR1 and CDR2 (germline): SGHAT, FQNNGV. This CDR3 comprises 14 residues. V lost 5 bases, J lost 2 bases, and 9 bases lay in between. In DNA, the CDR3 is TGTGCCAGCAGCCTCTGGACCAACACCGGGGAGCTGTTTTTT. Translated, it gives CASSLWTNTGELFF.

J is TRBJ1-1 and V is TRBV10-2; tentative D call: TRBD1 (5 bases). CDR1 and CDR2 (germline): WSHSY, SAAADI. V lost 11 bases to trimming and J lost 2 bases, with 18 bases between them. The CDR3 consists of 14 residues. CDR3 DNA sequence: TGCGCCGTCCACCCCCAGGGATTAAACACTGAAGCTTTCTTT. Its translation is CAVHPQGLNTEAFF.

J is TRBJ2-7 and V is TRBV7-2; 7 nucleotides agree with TRBD1. This CDR3 contains 15 residues. Germline V gene sequence: CDR1 SGHTA, CDR2 FQGNSA. With V trimmed by 1 base and J by 4 bases, 7 bases remained unmatched. The CDR3, as DNA: TGTGCCAGCAGCTTAGTCGCGACAGGGCAGTACGAGCAGTACTTC. This translates into CASSLVATGQYEQYF. Based on the CDR3 plus reference TRBV7-2 and TRBJ2-7, the full variable domain is GAGVSQSPSNKVTEKGKDVELRCDPISGHTALYWYRQSLGQGLEFLIYFQGNSAPDKSGLPSDRFSAERTGGSVSTLTIQRTQQEDSAVYLCASSLVATGQYEQYFGPGTRLTVT.

The chain carries TRBV5-8 and TRBJ2-7; D gene ambiguous. Germline loops: CDR1 SGHTS, CDR2 YDEGEE. The CDR3 has 9 residues. Trimming left V 5 bases short and J 11 bases short, with 8 bases between. CDR3 DNA sequence: TGTGCCAGCAGGGAGTGGGAGTACTTC. Its translation is CASREWEYF.

The chain carries TRBV2 and TRBJ2-1; D is possibly TRBD1 or TRBD2 (5 bases each). Per the germline V gene, CDR1 is SNHLY and CDR2 is FYNNEI. The V end lost 8 bases, the J end lost 5 bases, and 13 bases lay between the germline ends. The CDR3 has 13 amino acids. The CDR3 is CASGGLLDNEQFF. The DNA of the CDR3 is TGTGCCAGCGGGGGTCTACTCGACAATGAGCAGTTCTTC.

This chain uses TRBV15 with TRBJ1-2; no reliable D call. V lost 1 base, J lost 0 bases, and 6 bases lay in between. The CDR3 consists of 14 residues. Germline V gene lookup returns CDR1 LNHNV and CDR2 YYDKDF (reference sequence). Here the CDR3 reads CATSRGVSNYGYTF. As DNA, the CDR3 is TGTGCCACCAGCAGAGGAGTATCTAACTATGGCTACACCTTC. Full variable domain (remainder filled in from reference TRBV15 and TRBJ1-2): DAMVIQNPRYQVTQFGKPVTLSCSQTLNHNVMYWYQQKSSQAPKLLFHYYDKDFNNEADTPDNFQSRRPNTSFCFLDIRSPGLGDTAMYLCATSRGVSNYGYTFGSGTRLTVV.

The chain employs TRBV10-3 and TRBJ2-7, with TRBD2 as a possible D gene (5 bases). Deletions cut 1 base from V and 6 bases from J, with 13 bases between. CDR3 size: 14 residues. Germline CDR1 ENHRY, CDR2 SYGVKD. The CDR3 loop reads CAISEFPAAGEQYF. The DNA for the CDR3 is TGTGCCATCAGTGAGTTTCCAGCGGCGGGCGAGCAGTACTTC.

This rearrangement joins TRBV5-1 to TRBJ2-1; 9 nucleotides match TRBD1. This CDR3 is 15 amino acids long. Germline CDR1 SGHRS, CDR2 YFSETQ. Trimming removed 0 bases from V and 8 bases from J; junction bases left unmatched: 6. CDR3 nucleotide sequence: TGCGCCAGCAGCTTGGGGGGACAGGGTTATTATGAGCAGTTCTTC. Translation: CASSLGGQGYYEQFF. Based on the CDR3 plus reference TRBV5-1 and TRBJ2-1, the full variable domain is KAGVTQTPRYLIKTRGQQVTLSCSPISGHRSVSWYQQTPGQGLQFLFEYFSETQRNKGNFPGRFSGRQFSNSRSEMNVSTLELGDSALYLCASSLGGQGYYEQFFGPGTRLTVL.

The V gene is TRBV6-5, the J gene TRBJ1-2, with D perhaps matching TRBD1 (5 bases). V shed 10 bases and J shed 4 bases, with 16 bases lying between them. Germline-derived CDR1 and CDR2 are MNHEY and SVGAGI. This CDR3 has 13 amino acids. CDR3 bases: TGTGCCATCAGAACCGACAGCTTCTATGGCTACACCTTC. Translated, it gives CAIRTDSFYGYTF.

V usage is TRBV10-3 and J usage is TRBJ2-5; 8 nucleotides agree with TRBD2. J was trimmed by 5 bases and V by 4 bases; bases with no gene match: 6. The CDR3 contains 14 residues. Germline V lookup: CDR1 ENHRY, CDR2 SYGVKD. CDR3 in DNA: TGTGCCATCAGTGTTCGGGAGGGTCTGGAGACCCAGTACTTC. It encodes CAISVREGLETQYF.

The chain links TRBV5-8 to TRBJ1-3; D is uncertain. Germline loops: CDR1 SGHTS, CDR2 YDEGEE. This CDR3 comprises 16 residues. V was cut by 1 base and J by 0 bases, with 11 bases left in between. The CDR3 here is CASSLLRRISGNTIYF. DNA of the CDR3: TGTGCCAGCAGCTTGTTGAGGCGGATCTCTGGAAACACCATATATTTT.

V gene TRBV10-1 combines with J gene TRBJ2-7; 7 bases match TRBD1. Germline CDR1 WNHNN, CDR2 SYGVQD (reference sequence). Trimming took 2 bases from V and 2 from J; bases not matched to a gene: 9. The CDR3 consists of 16 residues. CDR3 sequence reads: CASSEAQQGPAYEQYF. In nucleotides, the CDR3 is TGCGCCAGCAGTGAGGCTCAACAGGGGCCGGCCTACGAGCAGTACTTC.

This chain joins TRBV5-1 and TRBJ1-2; the D gene is possibly TRBD1 (5 bases). Trimming left V 5 bases short and J 8 bases short, with 22 bases between. Germline CDR1 and CDR2: SGHRS and YFSETQ. The CDR3 is 15 amino acids. The CDR3 spells CASSLPAGQGRGYTF. The CDR3 bases are TGCGCCAGCAGTCTCCCCGCAGGGCAGGGAAGAGGCTACACCTTC.

The chain carries TRBV5-1 and TRBJ1-2; TRBD1 is a possible D gene (5 bases). V was cut by 4 bases and J by 6 bases, with 16 bases left in between. The germline V gene has CDR1 SGHRS and CDR2 YFSETQ. This CDR3 region has 14 residues. CDR3 sequence reads: CASSPSVRGDGYTF. In DNA form, the CDR3 reads TGCGCCAGCAGCCCCTCGGTACGGGGGGATGGCTACACCTTC.

The rearrangement uses TRBV19 and TRBJ1-2; 7 nucleotides line up with TRBD1. Germline V gene lookup returns CDR1 LNHDA and CDR2 SQIVND (reference sequence). There are 15 residues in the CDR3. Trimming cost V 1 base and J 6 bases; bases outside gene matches: 8. As DNA, the CDR3 is TGTGCCAGTAGTATAGTGTTGACAGGGAGAGATGGCTACACCTTC. This gives the protein CASSIVLTGRDGYTF.

This chain connects TRBV5-6 to TRBJ2-4; D might be TRBD1 (5 bases). The germline V gene encodes CDR1 SGHDT and CDR2 YYEEEE. Trimming cost V 1 base and J 9 bases, with 20 bases left between them. The length of the CDR3 is 16 residues. The CDR3 spells CASSLTGATTLGIQYF. The CDR3 nucleotides are TGTGCCAGCAGCTTGACAGGAGCTACCACCCTGGGCATTCAGTACTTC. The full variable domain, with the rest looked up from reference TRBV5-6 and TRBJ2-4, is DAGVTQSPTHLIKTRGQQVTLRCSPKSGHDTVSWYQQALGQGPQFIFQYYEEEERQRGNFPDRFSGHQFPNYSSELNVNALLLGDSALYLCASSLTGATTLGIQYFGAGTRLSVL.

CDR3 protein: CASSVWTNTGELFF. The DNA for the CDR3 is TGTGCCAGCAGCGTTTGGACTAACACCGGGGAGCTGTTTTTT. The chain couples TRBV9 to TRBJ2-2, with D possibly TRBD2 on 5 matching bases. This CDR3 is 14 amino acids long. From germline, CDR1 is SGDLS and CDR2 YYNGEE. V was trimmed by 2 bases and J by 2 bases, leaving 7 bases between them. Drawing the rest from reference TRBV9 and TRBJ2-2, the complete variable domain is DSGVTQTPKHLITATGQRVTLRCSPRSGDLSVYWYQQSLDQGLQFLIQYYNGEERAKGNILERFSAQQFPDLHSELNLSSLELGDSALYFCASSVWTNTGELFFGEGSRLTVL.

The V gene is TRBV14, the J gene TRBJ2-1; 10 bases are shared with TRBD2. The germline CDR1 and CDR2 sequences are SGHDN and FVKESK. The junction had 7 bases not matched to a gene; V was cut back by 6 bases and J by 5 bases. The CDR3 covers 15 residues. The CDR3 region is CASSNSGGPHNEQFF. DNA for the CDR3: TGTGCCAGCAGTAATAGCGGGGGGCCCCACAATGAGCAGTTCTTC.

The chain combines TRBV5-1 with TRBJ1-3; D not resolved. V was pared by 2 bases and J by 4 bases, with 10 bases between. Germline V gene data show CDR1 as SGHRS and CDR2 as YFSETQ. The CDR3 contains 14 residues. DNA of the CDR3: TGCGCCAGCAGCTTCGAAGGGCGCGGAAACACCATATATTTT. Translated: CASSFEGRGNTIYF.

V and J are TRBV5-8 and TRBJ2-7; D unresolved. The CDR3 is 15 amino acids. CDR1 SGHTS and CDR2 YDEGEE come from the germline V gene. Trimming removed 4 bases at V and 3 bases at J, with 17 bases between. The DNA for the CDR3 is TGTGCCAGCAGCCCAAACGGTCCCAGCATCTACGAGCAGTACTTC. It codes for CASSPNGPSIYEQYF.

The chain uses TRBV11-2 and TRBJ1-2; D might be TRBD1 (5 bases). Germline-derived CDR1 and CDR2 are SGHAT and FQNNGV. The V end lost 0 bases, the J end lost 0 bases, and 11 bases lay between the germline ends. The CDR3 loop spans 16 amino acids. CDR3 nucleotide sequence: TGTGCCAGCAGCTTAGAAGCCAGGGTCGCTAACTATGGCTACACCTTC. It encodes CASSLEARVANYGYTF.

This clone was recorded only once. Other nucleotide sequences in the sample specify the same CDR3. The chain has TRBV6-6 and TRBJ2-7; TRBD1 is a possible D gene (6 bases). The V end lost 6 bases, the J end lost 0 bases, and 12 bases lay between the germline ends. Germline V gene data show CDR1 as MNHNY and CDR2 as SVGAGI (reference sequence). This CDR3 has 14 residues. The CDR3, as DNA: TGTGCCAGCAGACGACAGGCGAGCTCCTACGAGCAGTACTTC. Translated: CASRRQASSYEQYF.

This clone was recorded once. V and J are TRBV7-9 and TRBJ1-3; 8 nucleotides match TRBD1. CDR3 length: 15 residues. The junction had 2 bases not matched to a gene; V was cut back by 4 bases and J by 0 bases. Germline CDR1 reads SEHNR; CDR2 reads FQNEAQ (reference sequence). The chain's CDR3 is CASSSTGGSGNTIYF. The CDR3 DNA follows: TGTGCCAGCAGCTCTACAGGGGGCTCTGGAAACACCATATATTTT.